By its share, the clone carrying this TCR beta chain is medium-sized. This entry is derived from a study of molecular identifiers for immune sequencing clone quantification. Previously described methods and listed TCR primers were used for bulk TCR libraries. TCRdb reprocessed the PCR reads with MiXCR, giving one entry per CDR3 protein. The sample carries 40,000 to 50,000 distinct CDR3 sequences, about 19% recorded once. Sequencing used naive CD8+ T cells from blood, with Jurkat cell RNA spiked in. Subset indicated: FACS-sorted CD8+CD4-CCR7+CD45RA+ naive T cells. The TCR was taken from a human donor in good health. Some libraries in this study had Jurkat cell RNA spiked in.

CDR3 sequence (DNA): TGTGCCAGCAGCCCACTAGCGGGAGTTGCAGATACGCAGTATTTT. Translated: CASSPLAGVADTQYF. The chain carries TRBV6-5 and TRBJ2-3, with TRBD2 matching 11 bases. The CDR3 consists of 15 residues. V shed 6 bases, J shed 4 bases, and the junction held 6 bases outside the gene matches. Germline V CDR1 and CDR2: MNHEY, SVGAGI.